The 9 T cell receptor beta chains below come from one sample, sequenced in a study of T cell responses to AZD1222 COVID-19 vaccine. Profiling relied on immunoSEQ multiplex PCR, and the TCRdb table lists in-frame clones only, not all of them. The data show about 160,000 clones, with roughly 93% seen just once and about 1% held by the top ten. The sample was peripheral blood, taken on day 0 of AZD1222 vaccination. These TCRs come from an adult in good health.

The chain is built from TRBV7-9 and TRBJ2-4; TRBD2 might be the D (5 bases). Deletions cut 1 base from V and 0 bases from J, with 13 bases between. The germline V gene encodes CDR1 SEHNR and CDR2 FQNEAQ (reference sequence). This CDR3 comprises 17 residues. CDR3 nucleotides: TGTGCCAGCAGCTTAGGGGGTAGGGAGCGAGCCAAAAACATTCAGTACTTC. Amino acid sequence: CASSLGGRERAKNIQYF.

The rearrangement links TRBV19 to TRBJ2-3, with D tentatively TRBD1 (6 bases). Trimming took 2 bases from V and 2 from J, leaving 11 bases between them. This CDR3 comprises 15 residues. Germline CDR1 LNHDA, CDR2 SQIVND (reference sequence). For the CDR3, the DNA is TGTGCCAGTAGTATATTGACAGGAGACACAGATACGCAGTATTTT. This gives the protein CASSILTGDTDTQYF.

The gene calls are TRBV5-1 and TRBJ2-3; D ambiguous. The CDR3 sequence is 15 residues long. The V end lost 3 bases, the J end lost 4 bases, and 15 bases lay between the germline ends. Germline V gene lookup returns CDR1 SGHRS and CDR2 YFSETQ. This CDR3 is CASSSDYAPSDTQYF. The CDR3 coding sequence is TGCGCCAGCAGCTCCGATTACGCCCCGTCAGATACGCAGTATTTT.

The chain couples TRBV6-6 to TRBJ1-5; D perhaps matches TRBD1 (6 bases). Germline values: CDR1 MNHNY, CDR2 SVGAGI (reference sequence). The germline V and J ends were trimmed by 6 bases and 5 bases, with 14 bases remaining between them. This CDR3 spans 14 amino acids. CDR3 sequence: CASRFTGIDQPQHF. The CDR3 nucleotides are TGTGCCAGCAGATTCACAGGGATTGATCAGCCCCAGCATTTT.

The chain uses TRBV12-5 and TRBJ1-5; a possible D gene is TRBD1 (6 bases). The CDR3 runs to 16 residues. In germline, CDR1 is LGHNT, CDR2 FRNRAP. V lost 7 bases to trimming and J lost 2 bases, with 18 bases between them. The CDR3 nucleotides are TGTGCTAGTGACCCACAGGGACGGTTACGCAATCAGCCCCAGCATTTT. Translating gives CASDPQGRLRNQPQHF.

This chain links TRBV9 with TRBJ1-4, with D possibly being TRBD1 (5 bases). The germline CDR1 and CDR2 sequences are SGDLS and YYNGEE. This CDR3 region has 16 residues. Trimming cost V 7 bases and J 2 bases, with 18 bases left between them. The CDR3 region has the DNA TGTGCCAGCGCCAGGGACCCGAGTTCGACTAATGAAAAACTGTTTTTT. Its translation: CASARDPSSTNEKLFF.

The rearrangement joins TRBV25-1 to TRBJ1-1; D call uncertain. This CDR3 region has 13 residues. Trimming removed 1 base at V and 4 bases at J, with 7 bases between. Germline values: CDR1 MGHDK, CDR2 SYGVNS. This chain's CDR3 is CASSEFAVTEAFF. The CDR3 nucleotides read TGTGCCAGCAGTGAATTTGCTGTCACTGAAGCTTTCTTT.

This sequence joins TRBV7-8 and TRBJ1-3, with D possibly matching TRBD1 (5 bases). The CDR3 runs to 15 residues. V lost 3 bases, J lost 1 base, and 10 bases lay in between. The germline V gene encodes CDR1 SGHVS and CDR2 FQNEAQ. CDR3 sequence: CASSFDRNSGNTIYF. The CDR3 DNA sequence: TGTGCCAGCAGCTTTGACAGAAATTCTGGAAACACCATATATTTT.

V is TRBV30 and J is TRBJ1-2; D unresolved. Trimming shortened V by 0 bases and J by 5 bases, and 7 bases separated the two germline ends. The CDR3 has 12 amino acids. The germline CDR1 and CDR2 sequences are GTSNPN and SVGIG (reference sequence). This CDR3 is CAWSVRVYGYTF. The CDR3 coding sequence is TGTGCCTGGAGTGTACGGGTTTATGGCTACACCTTC.